This T cell receptor beta chain was recorded in a study of shared clonotypes between healthy human individuals. At the level of the study: A few men and two women, aged 18 to 49, were donors. Notes on the study in general: Some naive CD4 clonotypes, about 5%, turned up in common across a few donors.

CDR1 SGDLS and CDR2 YYNGEE come from the germline V gene. Losses at the gene ends were 0 bases for V and 9 bases for J; bases not matched to a gene: 8. This CDR3 is 15 amino acids long. Investigators spread the genomic DNA of each subset evenly over several immunoSEQ plates. Data came from immunoSEQ multiplex PCR; TCRdb stores just in-frame clones and leaves some out. Of some 680,000 clones in the sample, roughly 72% are singletons; the top ten hold 1.5% to 2%. This clone was counted many times. Its antigen is still unknown. This chain links TRBV9 with TRBJ2-1; 8 nucleotides agree with TRBD1. The specimen was memory CD4+ T cells sorted from blood. Regarding subset: CD45RA-negative fraction. The TCR was taken from a woman aged 25 to 39 in good health. This CDR3 reads CASSVVSGGNGEQFF. CDR3 DNA: TGTGCCAGCAGCGTAGTTTCAGGGGGCAATGGTGAGCAGTTCTTC.